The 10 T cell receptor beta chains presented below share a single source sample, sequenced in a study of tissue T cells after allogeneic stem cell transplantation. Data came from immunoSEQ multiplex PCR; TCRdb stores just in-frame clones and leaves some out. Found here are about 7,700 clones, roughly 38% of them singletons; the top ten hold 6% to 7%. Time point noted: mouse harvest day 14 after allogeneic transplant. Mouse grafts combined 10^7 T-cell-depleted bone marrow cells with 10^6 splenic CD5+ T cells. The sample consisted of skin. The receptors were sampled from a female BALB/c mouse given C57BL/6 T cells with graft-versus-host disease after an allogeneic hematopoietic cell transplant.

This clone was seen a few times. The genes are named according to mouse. The CDR3 loop is CASSDGAGGDTQYF. Incomplete CDR3 DNA: TGTGCCAGCAGTGATGGGGCAGGGGGGGACACCCAGTAC. This chain uses TRBV13-3 with TRBJ2-5; a possible D gene is TRBD1 (7 bases). The read ends 1 residue shy of where the CDR3 ends; the end is completed using the germline J gene. The CDR3 runs to 14 residues. V lost 0 bases, J lost 6 bases, and 11 bases lay in between. From germline, CDR1 is NNHDY and CDR2 SYVADS. The full variable domain, its missing parts supplied by reference TRBV13-3 and TRBJ2-5, is EAAVTQSPRSKVAVTGGKVTLSCHQTNNHDYMYWYRQDTGHGLRLIHYSYVADSTEKGDIPDGYKASRPSQENFSLILELASLSQTAVYFCASSDGAGGDTQYFGPGTRLLVL.

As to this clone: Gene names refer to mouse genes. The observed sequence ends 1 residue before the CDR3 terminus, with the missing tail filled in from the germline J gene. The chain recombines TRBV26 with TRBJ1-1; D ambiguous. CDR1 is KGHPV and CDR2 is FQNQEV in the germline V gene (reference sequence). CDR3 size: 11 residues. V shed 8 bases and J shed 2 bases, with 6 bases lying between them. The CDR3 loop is CASGFNTEVFF. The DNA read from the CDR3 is TGTGCCAGCGGCTTTAACACAGAAGTCTTC. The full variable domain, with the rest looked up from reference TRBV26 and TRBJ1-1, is NSKVIQTPRYLVKGQGQKAKMRCIPEKGHPVVFWYQQNKNNEFKFLINFQNQEVLQQIDMTEKRFSAECPSNSPCSLEIQSSEAGDSALYLCASGFNTEVFFGKGTRLTVV.

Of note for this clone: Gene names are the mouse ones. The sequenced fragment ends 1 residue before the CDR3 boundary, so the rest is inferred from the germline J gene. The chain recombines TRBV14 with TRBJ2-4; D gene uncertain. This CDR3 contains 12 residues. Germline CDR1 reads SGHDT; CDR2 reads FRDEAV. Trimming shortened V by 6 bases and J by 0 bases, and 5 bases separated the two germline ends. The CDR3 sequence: CASTNSQNTLYF. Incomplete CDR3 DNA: TGTGCCAGCACGAACAGTCAAAACACCTTGTAC.

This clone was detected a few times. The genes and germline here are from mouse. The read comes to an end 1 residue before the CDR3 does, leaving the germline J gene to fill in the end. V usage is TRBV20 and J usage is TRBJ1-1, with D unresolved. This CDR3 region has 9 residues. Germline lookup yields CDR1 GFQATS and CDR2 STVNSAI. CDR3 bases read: TGTGGATCAAACACAGAAGTCTTC. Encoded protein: CGSNTEVF. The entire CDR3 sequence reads CGSNTEVFF. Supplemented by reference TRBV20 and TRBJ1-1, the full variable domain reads GALVYQYPRRTICKSGTSMRMECQAVGFQATSVAWYRQSPQKTFELIALSTVNSAIKYEQNFTQEKFPISHPNLSFSSMTVLNAYLEDRGLYLCGSNTEVFFGKGTRLTVV.

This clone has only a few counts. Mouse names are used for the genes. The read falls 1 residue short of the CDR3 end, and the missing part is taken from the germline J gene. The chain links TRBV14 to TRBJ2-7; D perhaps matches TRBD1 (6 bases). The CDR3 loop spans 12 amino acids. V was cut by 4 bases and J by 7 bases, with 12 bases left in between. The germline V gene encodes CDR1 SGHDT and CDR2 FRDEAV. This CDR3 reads CASSPQGSEQYF. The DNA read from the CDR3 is TGTGCCAGCAGTCCTCAGGGGAGCGAACAGTAC. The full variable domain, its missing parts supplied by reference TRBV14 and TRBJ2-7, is EAGVTQSPRYAVLQEGQAVSFWCDPISGHDTLYWYQQPRDQGPQLLVYFRDEAVIDNSQLPSDRFSAVRPKGTNSTLKIQSAKQGDTATYLCASSPQGSEQYFGPGTRLTVL.

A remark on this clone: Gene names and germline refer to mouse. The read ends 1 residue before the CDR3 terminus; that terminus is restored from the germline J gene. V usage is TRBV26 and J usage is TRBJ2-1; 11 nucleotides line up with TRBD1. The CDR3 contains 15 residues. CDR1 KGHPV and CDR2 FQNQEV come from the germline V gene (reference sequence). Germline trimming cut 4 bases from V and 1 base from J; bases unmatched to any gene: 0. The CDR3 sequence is CASSRDRGNYAEQFF. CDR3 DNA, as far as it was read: TGTGCCAGCAGTCGGGACAGGGGGAACTATGCTGAGCAGTTC.

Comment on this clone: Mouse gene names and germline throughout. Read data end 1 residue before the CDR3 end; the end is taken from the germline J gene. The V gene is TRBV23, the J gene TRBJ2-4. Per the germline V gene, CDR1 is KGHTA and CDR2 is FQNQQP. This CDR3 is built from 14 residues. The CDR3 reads CSSSTDISQNTLYF. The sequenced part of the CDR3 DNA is TGCTCCAGCAGTACTGACATCAGTCAAAACACCTTGTAC.

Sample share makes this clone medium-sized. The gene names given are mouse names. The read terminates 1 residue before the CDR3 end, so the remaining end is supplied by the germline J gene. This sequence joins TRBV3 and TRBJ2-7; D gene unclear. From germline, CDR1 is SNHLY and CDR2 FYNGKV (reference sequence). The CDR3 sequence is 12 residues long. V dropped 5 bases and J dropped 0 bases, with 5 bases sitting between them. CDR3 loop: CASSPSSYEQYF. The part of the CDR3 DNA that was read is TGTGCCAGCAGCCCGAGCTCCTATGAACAGTAC.

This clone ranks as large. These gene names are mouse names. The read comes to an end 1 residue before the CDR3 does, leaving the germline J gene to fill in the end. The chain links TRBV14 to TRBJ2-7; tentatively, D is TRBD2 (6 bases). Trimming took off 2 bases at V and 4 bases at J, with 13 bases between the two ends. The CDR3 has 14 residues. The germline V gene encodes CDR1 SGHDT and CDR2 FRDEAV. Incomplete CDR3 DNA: TGTGCCAGCAGTTTGTCCCGGGACTTTTATGAACAGTAC. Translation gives CASSLSRDFYEQY. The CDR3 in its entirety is CASSLSRDFYEQYF.

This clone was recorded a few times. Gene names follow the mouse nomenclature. The DNA read from the CDR3 is TGCTCCAGCAGGCGACTCCTTAGTCAAAACACCTTGTAC. Amino acids: CSSRRLLSQNTLY. The whole CDR3 reads CSSRRLLSQNTLYF. V is TRBV23 and J is TRBJ2-4; the table assigns TRBD2, which was not confirmed against the DNA. The read ends 1 residue shy of where the CDR3 ends; the end is completed using the germline J gene. CDR1 and CDR2 from the germline V gene are KGHTA and FQNQQP. The CDR3 loop spans 14 amino acids.